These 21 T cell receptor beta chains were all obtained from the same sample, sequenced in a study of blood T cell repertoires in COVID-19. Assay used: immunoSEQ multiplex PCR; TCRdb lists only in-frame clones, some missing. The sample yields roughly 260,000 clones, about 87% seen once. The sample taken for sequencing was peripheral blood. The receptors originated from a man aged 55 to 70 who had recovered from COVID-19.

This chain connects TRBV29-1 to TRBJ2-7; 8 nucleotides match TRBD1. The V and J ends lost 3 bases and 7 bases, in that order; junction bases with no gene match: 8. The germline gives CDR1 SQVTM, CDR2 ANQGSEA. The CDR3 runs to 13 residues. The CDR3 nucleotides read TGCAGCGTTGAGACAGGGGTGCTTGGAGAGCAGTACTTC. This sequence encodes CSVETGVLGEQYF.

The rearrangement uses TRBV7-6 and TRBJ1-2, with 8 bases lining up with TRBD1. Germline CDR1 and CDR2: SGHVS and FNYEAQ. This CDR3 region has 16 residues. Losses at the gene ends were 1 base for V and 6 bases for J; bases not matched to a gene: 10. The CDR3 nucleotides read TGTGCCAGCAGCTTAGGGGCAGGGGGCACAGGAGATGGCTACACCTTC. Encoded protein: CASSLGAGGTGDGYTF.

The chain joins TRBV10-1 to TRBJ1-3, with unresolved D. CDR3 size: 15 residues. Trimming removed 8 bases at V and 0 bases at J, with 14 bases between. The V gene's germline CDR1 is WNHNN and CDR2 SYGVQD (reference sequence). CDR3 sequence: CASFDKTASGNTIYF. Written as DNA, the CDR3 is TGCGCCAGCTTCGACAAAACTGCCTCTGGAAACACCATATATTTT.

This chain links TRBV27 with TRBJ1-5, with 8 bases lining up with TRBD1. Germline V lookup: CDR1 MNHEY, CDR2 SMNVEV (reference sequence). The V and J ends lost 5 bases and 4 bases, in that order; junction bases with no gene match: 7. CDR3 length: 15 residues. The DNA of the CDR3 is TGTGCCAGCAGTCCTGGACAGGGCCGAAATCAGCCCCAGCATTTT. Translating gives CASSPGQGRNQPQHF.

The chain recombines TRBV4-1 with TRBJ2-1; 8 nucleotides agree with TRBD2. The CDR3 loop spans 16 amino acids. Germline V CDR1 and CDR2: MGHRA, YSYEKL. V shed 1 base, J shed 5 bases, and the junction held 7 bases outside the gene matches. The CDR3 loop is CASSQVEAGAHNEQFF. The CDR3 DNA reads TGCGCCAGCAGCCAAGTTGAAGCGGGGGCCCACAATGAGCAGTTCTTC.

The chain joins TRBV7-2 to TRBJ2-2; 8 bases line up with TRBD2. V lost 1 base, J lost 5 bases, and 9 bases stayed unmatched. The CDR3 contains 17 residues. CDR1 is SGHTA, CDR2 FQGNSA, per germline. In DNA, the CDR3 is TGTGCCAGCAGCTTAGGTGACGGGGGGGCCGGTACCGGGGAGCTGTTTTTT. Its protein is CASSLGDGGAGTGELFF.

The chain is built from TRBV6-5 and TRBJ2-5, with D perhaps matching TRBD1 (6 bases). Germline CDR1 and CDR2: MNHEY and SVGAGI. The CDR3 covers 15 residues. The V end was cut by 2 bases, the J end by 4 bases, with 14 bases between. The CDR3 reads CASSYEGVSRETQYF. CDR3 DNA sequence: TGTGCCAGCAGTTACGAGGGGGTCTCCCGAGAGACCCAGTACTTC.

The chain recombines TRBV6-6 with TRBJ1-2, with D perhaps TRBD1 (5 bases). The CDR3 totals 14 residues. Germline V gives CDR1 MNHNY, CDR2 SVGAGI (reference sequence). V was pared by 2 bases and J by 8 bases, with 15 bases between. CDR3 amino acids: CASSYDSGKDGYTF. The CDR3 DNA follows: TGTGCCAGCAGTTACGACTCAGGGAAGGACGGCTACACCTTC.

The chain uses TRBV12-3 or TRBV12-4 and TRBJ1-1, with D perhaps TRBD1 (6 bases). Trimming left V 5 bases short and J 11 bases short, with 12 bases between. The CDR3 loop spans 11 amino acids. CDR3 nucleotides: TGTGCCAGCAGTGTCCGGGACATCGCTTTCTTT. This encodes CASSVRDIAFF.

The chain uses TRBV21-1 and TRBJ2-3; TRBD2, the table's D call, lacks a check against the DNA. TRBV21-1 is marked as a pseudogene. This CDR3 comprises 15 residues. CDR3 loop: CASSKLGGSTDTQYF. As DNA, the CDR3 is TGTGCCAGCAGCAAACTCGGGGGAAGCACAGATACGCAGTATTTT.

The CDR3 reads CSGFGTGDGYTF. In DNA form, the CDR3 reads TGCAGCGGGTTCGGGACAGGGGACGGCTACACCTTC. V and J are TRBV29-1 and TRBJ1-2; TRBD1 matches 10 bases. Germline assignment: CDR1 SQVTM and CDR2 ANQGSEA. This CDR3 is 12 amino acids long. V dropped 7 bases and J dropped 8; count of bases not matched to a gene: 7.

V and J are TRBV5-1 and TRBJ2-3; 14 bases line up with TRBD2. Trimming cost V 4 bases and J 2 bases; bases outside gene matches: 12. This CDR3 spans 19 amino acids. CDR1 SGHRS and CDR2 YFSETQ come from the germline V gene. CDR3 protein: CASSTQGLAGATDTDTQYF. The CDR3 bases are TGCGCCAGCAGCACCCAGGGACTAGCGGGGGCCACCGACACAGATACGCAGTATTTT. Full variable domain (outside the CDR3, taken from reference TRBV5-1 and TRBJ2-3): KAGVTQTPRYLIKTRGQQVTLSCSPISGHRSVSWYQQTPGQGLQFLFEYFSETQRNKGNFPGRFSGRQFSNSRSEMNVSTLELGDSALYLCASSTQGLAGATDTDTQYFGPGTRLTVL.

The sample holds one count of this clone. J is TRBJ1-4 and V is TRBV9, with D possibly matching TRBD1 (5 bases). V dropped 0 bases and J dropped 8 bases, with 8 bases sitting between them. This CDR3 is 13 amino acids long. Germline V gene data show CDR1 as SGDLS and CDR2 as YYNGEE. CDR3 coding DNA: TGTGCCAGCAGCGTAGTCCAGGGCGAAAAACTGTTTTTT. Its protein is CASSVVQGEKLFF. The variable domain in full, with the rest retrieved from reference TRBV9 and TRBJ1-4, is DSGVTQTPKHLITATGQRVTLRCSPRSGDLSVYWYQQSLDQGLQFLIQYYNGEERAKGNILERFSAQQFPDLHSELNLSSLELGDSALYFCASSVVQGEKLFFGSGTQLSVL.

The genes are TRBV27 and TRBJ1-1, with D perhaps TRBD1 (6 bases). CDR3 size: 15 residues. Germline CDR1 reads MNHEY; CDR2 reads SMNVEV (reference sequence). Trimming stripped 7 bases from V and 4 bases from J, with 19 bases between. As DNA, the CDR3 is TGTGCCAGCACCCAAAACCAGGGGCAGCGCACTGAAGCTTTCTTT. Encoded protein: CASTQNQGQRTEAFF.

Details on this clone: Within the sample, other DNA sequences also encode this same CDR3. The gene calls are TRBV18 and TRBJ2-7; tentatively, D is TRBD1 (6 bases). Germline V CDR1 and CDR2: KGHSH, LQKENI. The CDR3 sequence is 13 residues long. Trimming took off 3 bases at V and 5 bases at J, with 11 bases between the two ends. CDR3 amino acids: CASSPGQGNEQYF. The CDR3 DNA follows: TGTGCCAGCTCACCGGGACAAGGCAACGAGCAGTACTTC.

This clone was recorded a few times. The CDR3, as DNA: TGTGCCAGCAGTTTATTCCCAGGGGGCGGACCTAGAGATGGCTACACCTTC. Its protein is CASSLFPGGGPRDGYTF. The J gene is TRBJ1-2, the V gene TRBV27; 8 nucleotides line up with TRBD1. The length of the CDR3 is 17 residues. V lost 1 base, J lost 6 bases, and 13 bases stayed unmatched. Germline values: CDR1 MNHEY, CDR2 SMNVEV (reference sequence).

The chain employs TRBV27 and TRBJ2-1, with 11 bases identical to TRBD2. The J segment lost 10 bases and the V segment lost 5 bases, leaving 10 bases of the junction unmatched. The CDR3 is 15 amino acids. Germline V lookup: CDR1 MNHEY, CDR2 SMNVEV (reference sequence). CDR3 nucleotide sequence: TGTGCCAGCAGTCCCTCCCTAGCGGGGGGCCACGAGCAGTTCTTC. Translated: CASSPSLAGGHEQFF.

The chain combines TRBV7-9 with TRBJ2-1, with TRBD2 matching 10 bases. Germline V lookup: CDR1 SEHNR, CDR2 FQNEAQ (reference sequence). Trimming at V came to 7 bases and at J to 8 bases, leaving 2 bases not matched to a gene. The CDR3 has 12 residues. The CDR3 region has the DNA TGTGCCAGCACTAGCGGGGGTGATGAGCAGTTCTTC. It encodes CASTSGGDEQFF.

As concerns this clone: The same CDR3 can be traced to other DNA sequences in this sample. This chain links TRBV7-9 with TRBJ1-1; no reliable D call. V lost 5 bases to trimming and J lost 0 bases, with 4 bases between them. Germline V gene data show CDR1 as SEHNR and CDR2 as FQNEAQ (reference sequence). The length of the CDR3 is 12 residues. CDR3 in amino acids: CASSPVNTEAFF. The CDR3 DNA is TGTGCCAGCAGCCCCGTGAACACTGAAGCTTTCTTT. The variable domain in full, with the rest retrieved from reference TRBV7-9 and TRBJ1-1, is DTGVSQNPRHKITKRGQNVTFRCDPISEHNRLYWYRQTLGQGPEFLTYFQNEAQLEKSRLLSDRFSAERPKGSFSTLEIQRTEQGDSAMYLCASSPVNTEAFFGQGTRLTVV.

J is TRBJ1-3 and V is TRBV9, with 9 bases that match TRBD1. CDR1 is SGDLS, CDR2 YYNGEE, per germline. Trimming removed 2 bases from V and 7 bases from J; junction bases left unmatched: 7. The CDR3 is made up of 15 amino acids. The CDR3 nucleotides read TGTGCCAGCAGCGTTAGCCCCGGGACAGGGAACACCATATATTTT. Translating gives CASSVSPGTGNTIYF.

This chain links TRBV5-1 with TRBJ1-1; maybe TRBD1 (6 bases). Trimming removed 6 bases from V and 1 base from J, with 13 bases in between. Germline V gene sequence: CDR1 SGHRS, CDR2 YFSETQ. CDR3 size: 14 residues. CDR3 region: CASNPGAGNTEAFF. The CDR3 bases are TGCGCCAGCAACCCAGGGGCCGGGAACACTGAAGCTTTCTTT.